A selection of T cell receptor beta chains follows, all from one sample in a study of long-term antiretroviral therapy in people with HIV. Profiling relied on immunoSEQ multiplex PCR, and the TCRdb table lists in-frame clones only, not all of them. The data contain approximately 28,000 clones, more than 75% of them singletons. The sample in question was unsorted PBMCs, obtained 2 years after starting antiretroviral therapy. All receptors derive from a man in his fifties or sixties with HIV. The CDR3 runs from the conserved cysteine through the conserved F or W. The D gene is left open where the match is weak. Clone size, where shown, is once, few, many, or a class for clones that have expanded.

14,-,TRBJ2-7,TRBV7-2,-,TGTGCCAGCAGCGCAGGCGGAAGCTCCTACGAGCAGTACTTC,CASSAGGSSYEQYF
13,TRBD1,TRBJ1-5,TRBV19,-,TGTGCCAGTAGTGACAGGGAAAGTCAGCCCCAGCATTTT,CASSDRESQPQHF
14,TRBD1,TRBJ2-7,TRBV28,-,TGTGCCAGCAGTGCCGGGACAGCTTACTACGAGCAGTACTTC,CASSAGTAYYEQYF
15,-,TRBJ1-2,TRBV29-1,-,TGCAGCGTTGAAGTCTCACGACGTAATCACTATGGCTACACCTTC,CSVEVSRRNHYGYTF
17,TRBD2,TRBJ2-1,TRBV7-7,-,TGTGCTAGCAGCTTAATGCCCTCGGGGGGACTTTACAATGAGCAGTTCTTC,CASSLMPSGGLYNEQFF
15,TRBD2,TRBJ2-5,TRBV14,-,TGTGCCAGCAGCCAAGGCGGGGGAGGCGAAGAGACCCAGTACTTC,CASSQGGGGEETQYF
17,-,TRBJ2-3,TRBV28,-,TGTGCCAGCAGTTTATCTGATCGAACAGGGATCATCGATACGCAGTATTTT,CASSLSDRTGIIDTQYF
11,-,TRBJ1-2,TRBV10-2,-,TGCGCCAGCAGTGAAGGGTCAGGCTACACCTTC,CASSEGSGYTF
14,-,TRBJ1-1,TRBV14,few,TGTGCCAGCAGCCAGATTACAGGGACTCTTGAAGCTTTCTTT,CASSQITGTLEAFF
15,-,TRBJ1-5,TRBV7-2,-,TGTGCCAGCAGCTTAGGGCCTAATAGCAATCAGCCCCAGCATTTT,CASSLGPNSNQPQHF
15,-,TRBJ1-4,TRBV19,-,TGTGCCAGTAGTATAACCCAAGGGGCTAATGAAAAACTGTTTTTT,CASSITQGANEKLFF
14,-,TRBJ2-7,TRBV27,-,TGTGCCAGCAGATCAGGTGGTGGACCCTACGAGCAGTACTTC,CASRSGGGPYEQYF
13,-,TRBJ2-5,TRBV7-9,-,TGTGCCAGCAGCTTAAACGCGTGGGAGACCCAGTACTTC,CASSLNAWETQYF
18,TRBD2,TRBJ2-1,TRBV5-1,-,TGCGCCAGCAGCTACTCCAACAGACTAGCGGGAGGTAGAAATGAGCAGTTCTTC,CASSYSNRLAGGRNEQFF
14,-,TRBJ2-5,TRBV18,once,TGTGCCAGCTCCCCTGGACAGAGGATAGAGACCCAGTACTTC,CASSPGQRIETQYF
14,-,TRBJ2-5,TRBV29-1,-,TGCAGCGTTGCCGGACCCCCGGATGAGGAGACCCAGTACTTC,CSVAGPPDEETQYF
17,TRBD2,TRBJ2-3,TRBV5-6,-,TGTGCCAGCAGCGCGGTCGTAGCGGGGGAGCACACAGATACGCAGTATTTT,CASSAVVAGEHTDTQYF
15,TRBD1,TRBJ2-7,TRBV5-6,-,TGTGCCAGCAGCTTGGCGGGGACAGCATCCTACGAGCAGTACTTC,CASSLAGTASYEQYF
18,TRBD1,TRBJ2-2,TRBV7-8,-,TGTGCCAGCAGCGCAGTACGACCGGGACAGACGAGAGGCGGGGAGCTGTTTTTT,CASSAVRPGQTRGGELFF
15,-,TRBJ2-3,TRBV5-1,once,TGCGCCAGCAGCTTGGGGGGGCCTAGCACAGATACGCAGTATTTT,CASSLGGPSTDTQYF
16,-,TRBJ2-5,TRBV7-8,-,TGTGCCAGCAGCTTAGCTCCCCTAGGGCCCCAAGAGACCCAGTACTTC,CASSLAPLGPQETQYF
15,-,TRBJ1-1,TRBV9,-,TGTGCCAGCAGCGCCGGGGGCAGTTTGGACACTGAAGCTTTCTTT,CASSAGGSLDTEAFF
19,TRBD2,TRBJ2-3,TRBV5-4,-,TGTGCCAGCAGCCGGAGGGGGCTTGGGACTAGCGGGAGTCTCGGCACGCAGTATTTT,CASSRRGLGTSGSLGTQYF
15,-,TRBJ1-1,TRBV18,-,TGTGCCAGCTCACCTATCAGGGGAGTGGACACTGAAGCTTTCTTT,CASSPIRGVDTEAFF
18,-,TRBJ2-7,TRBV12-2,-,TGTGCAAGTCGCTCCCGATCACGACTAGCGGGAGCCCTTGTAGGGCAGTACTTC,CASRSRSRLAGALVGQYF
14,-,TRBJ1-5,TRBV7-6,-,TGTGCCAGCAGCTTACTCCGCGGAGGGCAGCCCCAGCATTTT,CASSLLRGGQPQHF
14,-,TRBJ2-7,TRBV27,few,TGTGCCAGCAGTTTAAGTCCCCAAGGGGACGAGCAGTACTTC,CASSLSPQGDEQYF
16,-,TRBJ2-2,TRBV27,-,TGTGCCAGCAGTTCTCGACTAGAAAAGATTACCGGGGAGCTGTTTTTT,CASSSRLEKITGELFF
14,-,TRBJ2-1,TRBV7-2,-,TGTGCCAGCAGCTTAAACCGCCTTACCAATGAGCAGTTCTTC,CASSLNRLTNEQFF
13,TRBD1,TRBJ1-2,TRBV7-2,-,TGTGCCAGCAGCCGTGACAGGGACGAAGGCTACACCTTC,CASSRDRDEGYTF
19,TRBD1,TRBJ1-4,TRBV4-3,-,TGCGCCAGCAGCCAATCTAGGATGGACAGGGGGCAGAATAATGAAAAACTGTTTTTT,CASSQSRMDRGQNNEKLFF
12,-,TRBJ2-7,TRBV10-2,-,TGCGCCAGCAGGACAGTCAACTACGAGCAGTACTTC,CASRTVNYEQYF
12,TRBD2,TRBJ2-1,TRBV19,-,TGTGCCAGTACGGGGGGGGAGGGTGAGCAGTTCTTC,CASTGGEGEQFF
11,-,TRBJ2-7,TRBV20-1,-,TGCAGTACCAGCCAATCCTACGAGCAGTACTTC,CSTSQSYEQYF
13,-,TRBJ2-3,TRBV5-6,-,TGTGCCAGCAGCAGCCCTAGCACAGATACGCAGTATTTT,CASSSPSTDTQYF
12,-,TRBJ1-1,TRBV28,-,TGTGCCAGCAGTTCGAACAGGGCGCAAGCTTTCTTT,CASSSNRAQAFF
14,TRBD1,TRBJ1-5,TRBV10-3,-,TGTGCCGTTCGGGACAGCGGAAACAATCAGCCCCAGCATTTT,CAVRDSGNNQPQHF
12,TRBD1,TRBJ1-4,TRBV29-1,-,TGCAGCGTTGCGATGGACAGGGAAAAACTGTTTTTT,CSVAMDREKLFF
16,TRBD2,TRBJ2-7,TRBV7-6,few,TGTGCCAGCAGCTACGGGACTAGCGGGAGGGCCCTGGAGCAGTACTTC,CASSYGTSGRALEQYF
15,-,TRBJ1-5,TRBV6-5,-,TGTGCCAGCAGTTACGGACAGTCTGGGGATCAGCCCCAGCATTTT,CASSYGQSGDQPQHF
18,TRBD2,TRBJ2-1,TRBV4-3,-,TGCGCCAGCAGCCAAGAGTATTGGATTAGCGGGATTAACAATGAGCAGTTCTTC,CASSQEYWISGINNEQFF